What follows describes a single TCR beta chain. CDR3 size: 13 residues. Germline CDR1 and CDR2: SGHDT and YYEEEE. Trimming took 4 bases from V and 5 from J; bases not matched to a gene: 3. Repertoires were generated with immunoSEQ multiplex PCR, while TCRdb's copy carries only in-frame clones and drops some. The sample lists about 69,000 clones; approximately 88% were seen once. The data were taken from a study of technical replicates of blood from several donors. The chain uses TRBV5-6 and TRBJ2-7; TRBD2 matches at 10 bases. Sequencing was performed on PBMCs. This sequence originates from a human donor in good health. Some clones in this sample may be carry-over from other donors' samples. The CDR3 region is CASSAGTSDEQYF. In nucleotides, the CDR3 is TGTGCCAGCAGCGCCGGGACTAGCGACGAGCAGTACTTC.